This T cell receptor (beta chain) emerged from a study of cytomegalovirus exposure and HLA in healthy donors. Here immunoSEQ multiplex PCR was the method, and the copy in TCRdb shows in-frame clones only, minus some. This table holds 170,000 or so clones, about 85% found once. Sequencing was done on a sample of PBMCs. The TCR comes from a man in his late teens or twenties in good health and CMV-seropositive.

This chain's CDR3 is CATSRRGQETQYF. The CDR3 DNA is TGTGCCACCAGCAGGAGGGGGCAAGAGACCCAGTACTTC. The V call is TRBV15, the J call TRBJ2-5, with D possibly being TRBD1 (6 bases). Germline loops: CDR1 LNHNV, CDR2 YYDKDF (reference sequence). This CDR3 comprises 13 residues. Trimming shortened V by 3 bases and J by 2 bases, and 7 bases separated the two germline ends.